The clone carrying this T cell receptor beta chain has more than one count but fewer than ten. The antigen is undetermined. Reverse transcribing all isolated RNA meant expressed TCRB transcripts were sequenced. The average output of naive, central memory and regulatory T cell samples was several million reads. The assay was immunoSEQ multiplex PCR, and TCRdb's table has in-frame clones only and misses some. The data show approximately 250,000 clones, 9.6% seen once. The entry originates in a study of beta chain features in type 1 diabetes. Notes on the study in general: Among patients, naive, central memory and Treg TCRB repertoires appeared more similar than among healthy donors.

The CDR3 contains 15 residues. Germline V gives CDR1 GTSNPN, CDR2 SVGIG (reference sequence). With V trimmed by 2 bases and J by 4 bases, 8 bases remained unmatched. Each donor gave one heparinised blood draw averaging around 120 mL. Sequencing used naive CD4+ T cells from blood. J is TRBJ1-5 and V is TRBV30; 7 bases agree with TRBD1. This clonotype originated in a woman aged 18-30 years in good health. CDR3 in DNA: TGTGCCTGGAGTCGAGTCCCGGGACAGAATCAGCCCCAGCATTTT. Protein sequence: CAWSRVPGQNQPQHF.